The text below deals with one T cell receptor beta chain. Antigen specificity is unknown. The data stem from a study of shared clonotypes between healthy human individuals. Overall study context: CD4 naive and memory got three plates each, CD8 naive two, CD8 memory one.

V lost 3 bases to trimming and J lost 1 base, with 19 bases between them. This CDR3 region has 17 residues. CDR1 and CDR2 (germline): SEHNR, FQNEAQ (reference sequence). Cells designated naive CD8 were CD45RO-negative and were positively selected for CCR7, with terminally differentiated effector memory CD45RA+ cells excluded. The method was immunoSEQ multiplex PCR; TCRdb's version includes in-frame clones alone and lacks a portion of them. The sample contains over 800,000 clones, more than 85% of which appear only once. Study outcomes and limitations: Rarefaction exposed incomplete sorted-subset sequencing despite large depth. There were few donors, and this limited the genetic and exposure-history diversity represented.

The sample taken for sequencing was naive CD8+ T cells sorted from blood. This clonotype originated in a man aged 30 to 39 in good health. The chain couples TRBV7-9 to TRBJ2-7; D perhaps matches TRBD2 (6 bases). The DNA for the CDR3 is TGTGCCAGCAGCTTTTTTCCCGGCGGACTAATATCCTACGAGCAGTACTTC. Protein: CASSFFPGGLISYEQYF.